Presented here are 32 T cell receptor beta chains from one specimen sequenced in a study of cytomegalovirus exposure and HLA in healthy donors. The PCR contained 60 Vbeta and 13 Jbeta primers. The data were produced by immunoSEQ multiplex PCR, yet TCRdb's version contains in-frame clones alone and is incomplete. This table holds about 160,000 clones, around 84% found once. Input material: PBMCs. Receptors originate from a woman between 40 and 55 years old in good health and CMV-seronegative.

The chain carries TRBV18 and TRBJ2-7; D is perhaps TRBD1 (6 bases). The V and J ends lost 4 bases and 6 bases respectively, with 13 bases between them. The CDR3 is made up of 13 amino acids. Germline CDR1 and CDR2: KGHSH and LQKENI. DNA of the CDR3: TGTGCCAGCTCACAGGGACACGGAATCGAGCAGTACTTC. It yields the protein CASSQGHGIEQYF.

The chain is built from TRBV18 and TRBJ2-2; D is possibly TRBD1 (5 bases). CDR3 length equals 15 residues. Deletions cut 3 bases from V and 5 bases from J, with 13 bases between. Germline V gene lookup returns CDR1 KGHSH and CDR2 LQKENI. DNA of the CDR3: TGTGCCAGCTCACCGCGGAAGGGGTGGACCGGGGAGCTGTTTTTT. It encodes CASSPRKGWTGELFF.

The CDR3 DNA is TGTGCCAGCAGCGTAGCGGCTGGCGGGGTCTACAATGAGCAGTTCTTC. It encodes CASSVAAGGVYNEQFF. This chain connects TRBV9 to TRBJ2-1; D is perhaps TRBD2 (6 bases). The CDR3 is made up of 16 amino acids. In germline, CDR1 is SGDLS, CDR2 YYNGEE. Trimming pared 0 bases from V and 3 bases from J, leaving 13 bases between.

The V gene is TRBV6-5, the J gene TRBJ1-6; 7 nucleotides agree with TRBD1. The CDR3 extends over 13 amino acids. CDR1 and CDR2 (germline): MNHEY, SVGAGI. V was pared by 5 bases and J by 13 bases, with 8 bases of the junction left unmatched. CDR3 in amino acids: CASSNRGFAPLHF. DNA for the CDR3: TGTGCCAGCAGTAACAGGGGTTTTGCCCCCCTCCACTTT.

A word on this clone: The junction and the germline gene differ at one end; a read error may be behind it. The chain uses TRBV11-3 and TRBJ1-2; D unresolved. This CDR3 comprises 12 residues. The germline gives CDR1 SGHNT, CDR2 YENEEA. DNA of the CDR3: TGTGCCAGCAGCTTTTATAGGTCTGCGGGGTTGTTC. Encoded protein: CASSFYRSAGLF.

V usage is TRBV28 and J usage is TRBJ1-5, with D unresolved. This CDR3 is built from 16 residues. The V end was cut by 3 bases, the J end by 1 base, with 13 bases between. The germline gives CDR1 MDHEN, CDR2 SYDVKM. The DNA for the CDR3 is TGTGCCAGCAGTTTCCCCGCGAGAGGAAGCAATCAGCCCCAGCATTTT. As protein: CASSFPARGSNQPQHF.

The chain recombines TRBV27 with TRBJ2-7, with D possibly TRBD1 on 5 matching bases. CDR3 size: 13 residues. Germline values: CDR1 MNHEY, CDR2 SMNVEV (reference sequence). The germline V and J ends were trimmed by 4 bases and 1 base, with 8 bases remaining between them. The CDR3 nucleotides read TGTGCCAGCAGTTCGAGGACATCCTACGAGCAGTACTTC. It translates to CASSSRTSYEQYF.

This chain connects TRBV11-2 to TRBJ1-6; TRBD1 matches at 7 bases. The CDR3 is 14 residues long. Looked up from germline, CDR1 is SGHAT and CDR2 is FQNNGV. V lost 1 base and J lost 13; bases outside the gene matches: 7. DNA of the CDR3: TGTGCCAGCAGCTTAGGTATGACAGGGAGGCCCCTCCACTTT. Amino acids: CASSLGMTGRPLHF.

This sequence joins TRBV29-1 and TRBJ1-4, with a weak D call TRBD1 (6 bases). The length of the CDR3 is 13 residues. V shed 6 bases and J shed 8 bases, with 16 bases lying between them. Germline CDR1 SQVTM, CDR2 ANQGSEA. CDR3 protein: CSVIRGLEEKLFF. In DNA, the CDR3 is TGCAGCGTCATCAGGGGCCTAGAAGAAAAACTGTTTTTT. The full variable domain, with the rest looked up from reference TRBV29-1 and TRBJ1-4, is SAVISQKPSRDICQRGTSLTIQCQVDSQVTMMFWYRQQPGQSLTLIATANQGSEATYESGFVIDKFPISRPNLTFSTLTVSNMSPEDSSIYLCSVIRGLEEKLFFGSGTQLSVL.

The chain links TRBV6-1 to TRBJ1-1; 8 nucleotides match TRBD1. Germline-derived CDR1 and CDR2 are MNHNS and SASEGT. The V and J ends lost 7 bases and 5 bases, in that order; junction bases with no gene match: 9. This CDR3 comprises 14 residues. The CDR3 sequence is CASTLDRAGTEAFF. The CDR3 bases are TGTGCCAGCACCTTGGACAGGGCTGGGACTGAAGCTTTCTTT.

The chain recombines TRBV18 with TRBJ2-7; 8 bases match TRBD1. This CDR3 contains 14 residues. The germline V gene has CDR1 KGHSH and CDR2 LQKENI. V lost 3 bases to trimming and J lost 4 bases; unmatched junction nucleotides: 5. CDR3 sequence reads: CASSPPGGAYEQYF. The CDR3 region has the DNA TGTGCCAGCTCACCCCCAGGGGGCGCGTACGAGCAGTACTTC.

V usage is TRBV19 and J usage is TRBJ1-1; D gene ambiguous. Looked up from germline, CDR1 is LNHDA and CDR2 is SQIVND (reference sequence). Deletions cut 0 bases from V and 4 bases from J, with 9 bases between. The CDR3 spans 14 residues. In nucleotides, the CDR3 is TGTGCCAGTAGTATAGAGGCAGTCCCCACTGAAGCTTTCTTT. Protein product: CASSIEAVPTEAFF. Supplemented by reference TRBV19 and TRBJ1-1, the full variable domain reads DGGITQSPKYLFRKEGQNVTLSCEQNLNHDAMYWYRQDPGQGLRLIYYSQIVNDFQKGDIAEGYSVSREKKESFPLTVTSAQKNPTAFYLCASSIEAVPTEAFFGQGTRLTVV.

The chain has TRBV7-9 and TRBJ1-4; D is perhaps TRBD1 (6 bases). CDR3 size: 15 residues. V was trimmed by 5 bases and J by 4 bases, leaving 14 bases between them. CDR1 is SEHNR, CDR2 FQNEAQ, per germline (reference sequence). The CDR3: CASSTGQYNNEKLFF. The CDR3 nucleotides read TGTGCCAGCAGCACCGGACAGTACAATAATGAAAAACTGTTTTTT.

V usage is TRBV14 and J usage is TRBJ1-2, with 9 bases identical to TRBD1. CDR1 and CDR2 (germline): SGHDN, FVKESK. Trimming removed 5 bases from V and 3 bases from J; junction bases left unmatched: 7. The CDR3 extends over 15 amino acids. The CDR3 reads CASSSNRDRDYGYTF. The CDR3, as DNA: TGTGCCAGCAGCTCGAACCGGGACAGGGACTATGGCTACACCTTC.

The chain employs TRBV6-1 and TRBJ2-7, with D perhaps matching TRBD1 (5 bases). Germline CDR1 and CDR2: MNHNS and SASEGT. V shed 2 bases and J shed 0 bases, with 14 bases lying between them. The CDR3 is made up of 16 amino acids. This CDR3 is CASSERQGRFSYEQYF. Written as DNA, the CDR3 is TGTGCCAGCAGTGAACGTCAGGGAAGATTCTCCTACGAGCAGTACTTC.

The chain links TRBV6-5 to TRBJ2-7; D perhaps matches TRBD1 (6 bases). This CDR3 contains 14 residues. Trimming stripped 5 bases from V and 2 bases from J, with 13 bases between. Germline V gene sequence: CDR1 MNHEY, CDR2 SVGAGI. Here the CDR3 DNA reads TGTGCCAGCAGTAACCGGGACAAAGCCTACGAGCAGTACTTC. It translates to CASSNRDKAYEQYF.

The rearrangement links TRBV9 to TRBJ2-1; maybe TRBD2 (5 bases). This CDR3 is 14 amino acids long. V shed 1 base and J shed 3 bases, with 8 bases lying between them. The germline V gene encodes CDR1 SGDLS and CDR2 YYNGEE. The DNA for the CDR3 is TGTGCCAGCAGCGTAAACGCGGGCTACAATGAGCAGTTCTTC. Its protein product is CASSVNAGYNEQFF.

The chain carries TRBV13 and TRBJ2-5; D perhaps matches TRBD1 (5 bases). The end of the DNA aligns better with TRBJ2-7, so the J call may be wrong. In germline, CDR1 is PRHDT, CDR2 FYEKMQ (reference sequence). The CDR3 contains 14 residues. DNA for the CDR3: TGTGCCAGCAGCTTTGCGACAGACCACTACGAGCAGTACTTC. This gives the protein CASSFATDHYEQYF.

In its sample, this clone was seen once. The chain employs TRBV7-3 and TRBJ2-1; 8 bases align to TRBD1. CDR3 length: 15 amino acids. V shed 2 bases and J 5 bases; nucleotides not matched to a gene: 5. Germline V gene data show CDR1 as SGHTA and CDR2 as FQGTGA. The CDR3 loop reads CASSLAPTGDNEQFF. The CDR3 coding sequence is TGTGCCAGCAGCTTAGCCCCGACAGGGGACAATGAGCAGTTCTTC.

Only one count was recorded for this clone. V usage is TRBV6-5 and J usage is TRBJ1-5; possibly TRBD1 for D (5 bases). The V end was cut by 6 bases, the J end by 4 bases, with 10 bases between. The V gene's germline CDR1 is MNHEY and CDR2 SVGAGI. The CDR3 has 13 amino acids. CDR3 in DNA: TGTGCCAGCAGAATTGACAGTAATCAGCCCCAGCATTTT. Protein product: CASRIDSNQPQHF.

This clone has just one count. This chain connects TRBV27 to TRBJ1-2; TRBD1 matches at 7 bases. J was trimmed by 2 bases and V by 5 bases; bases with no gene match: 8. This CDR3 has 15 amino acids. Germline values: CDR1 MNHEY, CDR2 SMNVEV (reference sequence). The CDR3 DNA reads TGTGCCAGCAGTCCCCAGGGACAGATGAACTATGGCTACACCTTC. Its protein is CASSPQGQMNYGYTF.

The V and J genes are TRBV7-3 and TRBJ2-2; tentative D call: TRBD1 (5 bases). The V end was cut by 3 bases, the J end by 0 bases, with 14 bases between. CDR1 and CDR2 (germline): SGHTA, FQGTGA. CDR3 length: 17 amino acids. As DNA, the CDR3 is TGTGCCAGCAGCTTTCCCGGACATCCCGCGAACACCGGGGAGCTGTTTTTT. Protein sequence: CASSFPGHPANTGELFF. The complete variable domain, with remaining parts taken from reference TRBV7-3 and TRBJ2-2, reads GAGVSQTPSNKVTEKGKYVELRCDPISGHTALYWYRQSLGQGPEFLIYFQGTGAADDSGLPNDRFFAVRPEGSVSTLKIQRTERGDSAVYLCASSFPGHPANTGELFFGEGSRLTVL.

This clone has a handful of counts. The chain employs TRBV28 and TRBJ1-3; D may be TRBD1 (6 bases). V lost 6 bases and J lost 0, with 12 bases in between. CDR1 and CDR2 (germline): MDHEN, SYDVKM. The CDR3 spans 15 residues. In nucleotides, the CDR3 is TGTGCCAGCAGCCCGACAGGCCTCTCTGGAAACACCATATATTTT. It is translated as CASSPTGLSGNTIYF.

The chain carries TRBV6-1 and TRBJ1-4, with TRBD1 matching 7 bases. This CDR3 is built from 14 residues. V lost 5 bases, J lost 1 base, and 1 base stayed unmatched. Per the germline V gene, CDR1 is MNHNS and CDR2 is SASEGT. The CDR3 DNA follows: TGTGCCAGCAGTCGACAGGGAACTAATGAAAAACTGTTTTTT. It specifies CASSRQGTNEKLFF.

The V and J genes are TRBV12-5 and TRBJ2-3, with D possibly being TRBD2 (7 bases). Germline V CDR1 and CDR2: LGHNT, FRNRAP. V lost 6 bases and J lost 1, with 14 bases in between. The CDR3 is made up of 15 amino acids. CDR3 DNA sequence: TGTGCTAGTGGCTCGGGGGGCCTAGGCACAGATACGCAGTATTTT. This translates into CASGSGGLGTDTQYF.

The genes are TRBV5-6 and TRBJ2-7, with D perhaps TRBD1 (5 bases). The CDR3 sequence is 14 residues long. CDR1 SGHDT and CDR2 YYEEEE come from the germline V gene. The V and J ends lost 0 bases and 2 bases respectively, with 9 bases between them. CDR3: CASSLEGDAYEQYF. CDR3 DNA: TGTGCCAGCAGCTTGGAAGGGGATGCCTACGAGCAGTACTTC.

This rearrangement joins TRBV5-6 to TRBJ1-5; 8 bases fit TRBD1. With 4 bases clipped from V and 6 bases from J, the junction kept 9 bases outside the gene matches. From germline, CDR1 is SGHDT and CDR2 YYEEEE. CDR3 size: 15 residues. CDR3 coding DNA: TGTGCCAGCAGCCCGGGGACAGGATGGGGTCAGCCCCAGCATTTT. Amino acid sequence: CASSPGTGWGQPQHF.

This clone has more than one count but fewer than ten. The J gene is TRBJ1-2, the V gene TRBV5-4, with TRBD1 matching over 8 bases. Germline CDR1 reads SGHNT; CDR2 reads YYREEE (reference sequence). With V trimmed by 8 bases and J by 1 base, 7 bases remained unmatched. There are 14 residues in the CDR3. The CDR3 loop reads CASIQGESNYGYTF. CDR3 coding DNA: TGTGCCAGTATACAGGGGGAAAGTAACTATGGCTACACCTTC.

The chain carries TRBV9 and TRBJ2-4; D remains ambiguous. The CDR3 runs to 17 residues. Looked up from germline, CDR1 is SGDLS and CDR2 is YYNGEE. V was trimmed by 1 base and J by 1 base, leaving 15 bases between them. The CDR3 protein is CASSVSPDNMAKNIQYF. CDR3 nucleotide sequence: TGTGCCAGCAGCGTAAGCCCCGACAATATGGCCAAAAACATTCAGTACTTC.

J is TRBJ1-1 and V is TRBV7-8; unclear D gene. CDR1 is SGHVS, CDR2 FQNEAQ, per germline. The CDR3 has 14 amino acids. Trimming left V 5 bases short and J 1 base short, with 11 bases between. The CDR3 coding sequence is TGTGCCAGCAGCACGAGGCGGGGGAACACTGAAGCTTTCTTT. This gives the protein CASSTRRGNTEAFF.

V is TRBV2 and J is TRBJ2-3; TRBD1 might be the D (6 bases). The V end was cut by 1 base, the J end by 6 bases, with 14 bases between. Germline lookup yields CDR1 SNHLY and CDR2 FYNNEI. The CDR3 is 15 amino acids. The CDR3 reads CASSEGTGSRDTQYF. The CDR3 nucleotides read TGTGCCAGCAGTGAAGGAACAGGGAGTCGGGATACGCAGTATTTT.

The rearrangement links TRBV7-9 to TRBJ2-5; 7 bases line up with TRBD1. This CDR3 is 14 amino acids long. The junction had 6 bases not matched to a gene; V was cut back by 4 bases and J by 4 bases. Germline lookup yields CDR1 SEHNR and CDR2 FQNEAQ (reference sequence). The CDR3 loop reads CASSSRGFGETQYF. The CDR3 DNA is TGTGCCAGCAGCTCCAGGGGGTTTGGAGAGACCCAGTACTTC.